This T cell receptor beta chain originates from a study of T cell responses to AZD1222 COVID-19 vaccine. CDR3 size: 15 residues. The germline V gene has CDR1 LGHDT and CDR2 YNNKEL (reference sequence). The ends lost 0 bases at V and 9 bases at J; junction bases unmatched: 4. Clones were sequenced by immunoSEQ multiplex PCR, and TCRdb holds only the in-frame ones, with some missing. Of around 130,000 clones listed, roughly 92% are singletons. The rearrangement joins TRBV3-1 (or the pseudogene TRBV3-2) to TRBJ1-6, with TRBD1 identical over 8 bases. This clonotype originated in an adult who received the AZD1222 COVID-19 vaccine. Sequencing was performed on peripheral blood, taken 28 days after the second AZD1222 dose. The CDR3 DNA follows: TGTGCCAGCAGCCAAGATATGACAGGGGTTTCACCCCTCCACTTT. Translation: CASSQDMTGVSPLHF.